The 23 T cell receptor beta chains below come from one sample, sequenced in a study of blood T cell repertoires in COVID-19. Using immunoSEQ multiplex PCR, the repertoire was profiled, and TCRdb retains in-frame clones only, with some absent. Of around 200,000 clones in the sample, about nine tenths were seen once. Sequenced sample: PBMCs or T cells enriched from blood (not recorded which). All receptors derive from a woman in her forties or fifties in a cohort exposed to, infected with or recovered from COVID-19 (not recorded which).

Details on this clone: Additional DNA sequences in this sample encode the identical CDR3. The chain links TRBV3-1 (or the pseudogene TRBV3-2) to TRBJ1-6; 7 nucleotides line up with TRBD1. Germline CDR1 LGHDT, CDR2 YNNKEL (reference sequence). This CDR3 is 14 amino acids long. V was clipped by 1 base and J by 10 bases; unmatched bases: 4. CDR3 region: CASSQGQGGSPLHF. CDR3 in DNA: TGTGCCAGCAGCCAAGGACAGGGCGGGTCACCCCTCCACTTT.

This clone was observed a handful of times. The V and J genes are TRBV10-1 and TRBJ1-5; 11 bases are a match to TRBD1. Germline V gives CDR1 WNHNN, CDR2 SYGVQD (reference sequence). CDR3 length equals 16 residues. The trim removed 7 bases at V and 6 bases at J, leaving 11 bases unmatched. Here the CDR3 DNA reads TGCGCCAGCATTTGGACAGGGGGCAGTTTGGGTCAGCCCCAGCATTTT. This gives the protein CASIWTGGSLGQPQHF.

The V call is TRBV2, the J call TRBJ1-2; 7 bases map to TRBD1. The CDR3 spans 14 residues. V dropped 7 bases and J dropped 5; count of bases not matched to a gene: 10. CDR1 is SNHLY and CDR2 is FYNNEI in the germline V gene. The CDR3 is CASTIKGQLYGYTF. In DNA, the CDR3 is TGTGCCAGCACCATAAAGGGACAGCTTTATGGCTACACCTTC.

The CDR3 bases are TGTGCCATCAGTGAACCGCTCCGGGATCAAGCTTTCTTT. Protein sequence: CAISEPLRDQAFF. V and J are TRBV10-3 and TRBJ1-1; D is unresolved. CDR1 ENHRY and CDR2 SYGVKD come from the germline V gene. The CDR3 extends over 13 amino acids. V was cut by 3 bases and J by 9 bases, with 14 bases left in between.

V gene TRBV9 combines with J gene TRBJ2-7; D uncertain. The CDR3 length is 16 residues. The germline CDR1 and CDR2 sequences are SGDLS and YYNGEE. V lost 4 bases and J 1 base, leaving 18 bases between the germline ends. The CDR3 reads CASSPRVPARSYEQYF. CDR3 sequence (DNA): TGTGCCAGCAGCCCTCGAGTGCCCGCTAGATCCTACGAGCAGTACTTC.

V and J are TRBV30 and TRBJ1-4; D uncertain. This CDR3 contains 14 residues. CDR1 GTSNPN and CDR2 SVGIG come from the germline V gene (reference sequence). V dropped 3 bases and J dropped 0 bases, with 8 bases sitting between them. DNA of the CDR3: TGTGCCTGGAGCGAGTCTGCAACTAATGAAAAACTGTTTTTT. It is translated as CAWSESATNEKLFF.

The V gene is TRBV18, the J gene TRBJ1-3, with D possibly being TRBD1 (6 bases). Germline V gene lookup returns CDR1 KGHSH and CDR2 LQKENI. The V end was cut by 3 bases, the J end by 2 bases, with 14 bases between. The CDR3 spans 16 residues. This chain's CDR3 is CASSPVTGITGNTIYF. CDR3 DNA: TGTGCCAGCTCACCGGTTACAGGGATCACTGGAAACACCATATATTTT. The full variable domain, completed using reference TRBV18 and TRBJ1-3, is NAGVMQNPRHLVRRRGQEARLRCSPMKGHSHVYWYRQLPEEGLKFMVYLQKENIIDESGMPKERFSAEFPKEGPSILRIQQVVRGDSAAYFCASSPVTGITGNTIYFGEGSWLTVV.

The chain employs TRBV4-1 and TRBJ1-6; D is undetermined. This CDR3 contains 14 residues. Germline V gene sequence: CDR1 MGHRA, CDR2 YSYEKL. V was pared by 1 base and J by 11 bases, with 12 bases between. CDR3 sequence: CASSQVPGVTPLHF. The CDR3 DNA reads as TGCGCCAGCAGCCAAGTACCGGGAGTGACACCCCTCCACTTT.

The gene calls are TRBV4-2 and TRBJ2-5; TRBD2 matches 8 bases. The V segment lost 1 base and the J segment 4 bases; nucleotides outside the gene matches: 11. This CDR3 is built from 17 residues. The V gene's germline CDR1 is LGHNA and CDR2 YNFKEQ. CDR3 region: CASSQAAGGGGSETQYF. The CDR3 bases are TGTGCCAGCAGCCAAGCGGCGGGGGGCGGGGGCTCAGAGACCCAGTACTTC.

The V call is TRBV12-3 or TRBV12-4, the J call TRBJ2-3; the D is unclear. Between the trimmed V and J ends, which lost 5 bases and 5 bases, there was a span of 5 bases. This CDR3 has 11 amino acids. CDR3 protein: CASSTGDTQYF. CDR3 DNA sequence: TGTGCCAGCAGTACCGGAGATACGCAGTATTTT.

The chain recombines TRBV16 with TRBJ2-6; a weak D match, TRBD1 (5 bases). The CDR3 is 15 residues long. Trimming removed 0 bases from V and 4 bases from J, with 7 bases in between. Per the germline V gene, CDR1 is KGHSY and CDR2 is FQNENV. The CDR3 is CASSQSRAGANVLTF. The CDR3 nucleotides are TGTGCCAGCAGCCAATCCAGGGCGGGGGCCAACGTCCTGACTTTC.

The chain employs TRBV7-8 and TRBJ1-5; 7 bases align to TRBD1. The V and J ends lost 1 base and 2 bases, in that order; junction bases with no gene match: 5. Germline lookup yields CDR1 SGHVS and CDR2 FQNEAQ. CDR3 length: 16 residues. The CDR3 is CASSLDRDSRNQPQHF. Here the CDR3 DNA reads TGTGCCAGCAGCTTAGACCGGGACAGCCGCAATCAGCCCCAGCATTTT.

The CDR3 nucleotides are TGCGCCAGCAGCTCAGGACAATTGAACACTGAAGCTTTCTTT. Its translation is CASSSGQLNTEAFF. The J gene is TRBJ1-1, the V gene TRBV5-1, with D tentatively TRBD1 (5 bases). The CDR3 loop spans 14 amino acids. Germline V lookup: CDR1 SGHRS, CDR2 YFSETQ. V was cut by 3 bases and J by 0 bases, with 9 bases left in between.

The chain combines TRBV3-1 (or the pseudogene TRBV3-2) with TRBJ2-3; 8 nucleotides align to TRBD1. V dropped 4 bases and J dropped 10; count of bases not matched to a gene: 16. The CDR3 contains 16 residues. Germline values: CDR1 LGHDT, CDR2 YNNKEL (reference sequence). In DNA form, the CDR3 reads TGTGCCAGCAGCCCGAGGACAGGGATCGGGCTTTATGCGCAGTATTTT. Encoded protein: CASSPRTGIGLYAQYF.

This clone was counted once. J is TRBJ1-1 and V is TRBV11-1; D unclear. The CDR3 spans 13 residues. V was trimmed by 3 bases and J by 6 bases, leaving 11 bases between them. The germline gives CDR1 SGHAT, CDR2 FQDESV (reference sequence). Here the CDR3 DNA reads TGTGCCAGCAGCTTTGTGTTAGCTGCTGAAGCTTTCTTT. Residues: CASSFVLAAEAFF.

The chain uses TRBV6-5 and TRBJ1-2; weak D call: TRBD1 (5 bases). CDR1 is MNHEY, CDR2 SVGAGI, per germline. The CDR3 is 12 residues long. With 2 bases removed from V and 8 bases from J, the gap between germline ends came to 9 bases. The CDR3 DNA is TGTGCCAGCAGTTACGACAGAGTAGGCTACACCTTC. It yields the protein CASSYDRVGYTF.

This chain links TRBV7-2 with TRBJ1-3; 8 nucleotides match TRBD1. J lost 1 base, V lost 3 bases, and 5 bases had no gene match. Germline V gene sequence: CDR1 SGHTA, CDR2 FQGNSA. The CDR3 is 16 amino acids. The CDR3 nucleotides are TGTGCCAGCAGCTTCCTCAGGGGGCTGTCTGGAAACACCATATATTTT. This gives the protein CASSFLRGLSGNTIYF.

J is TRBJ2-1 and V is TRBV24-1; unclear D gene. CDR3 length: 14 residues. Germline CDR1 and CDR2: KGHDR and SFDVKD. V lost 9 bases to trimming and J lost 2 bases, with 13 bases between them. The CDR3 region has the DNA TGTGCCACCGGAGACGGTGGAGCCTACAATGAGCAGTTCTTC. This translates into CATGDGGAYNEQFF.

This clone was counted only a few times. Sequence at one end of the junction differs from germline and may be a read error. The CDR3 sequence: CATSGDPGQVQPQHF. CDR3 sequence (DNA): TGTGCCACCAGCGGAGATCCGGGACAGGTCCAGCCCCAGCATTTT. This chain links TRBV15 with TRBJ1-5; 8 nucleotides align to TRBD1. Germline V gives CDR1 LNHNV, CDR2 YYDKDF (reference sequence). CDR3 length: 15 residues.

The V gene is TRBV7-9, the J gene TRBJ2-7; D is possibly TRBD1 (6 bases). CDR1 SEHNR and CDR2 FQNEAQ come from the germline V gene (reference sequence). The CDR3 contains 15 residues. Trimming pared 1 base from V and 3 bases from J, leaving 13 bases between. This chain's CDR3 is CASSLEGTPIYEQYF. CDR3 in DNA: TGTGCCAGCAGCTTAGAAGGGACACCAATCTACGAGCAGTACTTC.

This clone has a single count. The rearrangement links TRBV6-5 to TRBJ1-1; D possibly corresponds to TRBD1 (5 bases). The germline V gene has CDR1 MNHEY and CDR2 SVGAGI. V was cut by 3 bases and J by 6 bases, with 11 bases left in between. CDR3 length equals 13 residues. CDR3 loop: CASSYVGGAEAFF. CDR3 nucleotide sequence: TGTGCCAGCAGTTATGTGGGGGGGGCTGAAGCTTTCTTT.

The chain recombines TRBV4-3 with TRBJ1-1; D possibly corresponds to TRBD1 (5 bases). This CDR3 is 15 amino acids long. The V end lost 0 bases, the J end lost 1 base, and 9 bases lay between the germline ends. Germline-derived CDR1 and CDR2 are LGHNA and YSLEER. The CDR3 is CASSQEWGGNTEAFF. CDR3 DNA sequence: TGCGCCAGCAGCCAAGAATGGGGCGGGAACACTGAAGCTTTCTTT.

V and J are TRBV2 and TRBJ1-2; 8 bases match TRBD1. V lost 6 bases, J lost 3 bases, and 6 bases stayed unmatched. The CDR3 runs 14 residues. CDR1 SNHLY and CDR2 FYNNEI come from the germline V gene. The CDR3 DNA follows: TGTGCCAGCAGGACCAGGGGGCCGGACTATGGCTACACCTTC. It is translated as CASRTRGPDYGYTF.